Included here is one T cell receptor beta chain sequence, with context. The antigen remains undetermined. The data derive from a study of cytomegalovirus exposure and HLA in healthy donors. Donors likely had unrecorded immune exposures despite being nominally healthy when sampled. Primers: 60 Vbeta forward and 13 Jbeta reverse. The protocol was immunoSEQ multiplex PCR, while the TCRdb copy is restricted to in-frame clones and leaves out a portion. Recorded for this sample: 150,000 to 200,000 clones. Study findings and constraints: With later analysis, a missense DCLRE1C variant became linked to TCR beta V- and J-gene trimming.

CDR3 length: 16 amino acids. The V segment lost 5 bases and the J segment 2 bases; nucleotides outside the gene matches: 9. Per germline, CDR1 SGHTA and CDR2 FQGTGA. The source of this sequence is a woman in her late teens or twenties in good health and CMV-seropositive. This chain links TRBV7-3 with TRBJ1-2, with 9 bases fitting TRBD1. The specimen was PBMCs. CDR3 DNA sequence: TGTGCCAGCAGCCGACAGTGGACAGGGGAAAACTATGGCTACACCTTC. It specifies CASSRQWTGENYGYTF.